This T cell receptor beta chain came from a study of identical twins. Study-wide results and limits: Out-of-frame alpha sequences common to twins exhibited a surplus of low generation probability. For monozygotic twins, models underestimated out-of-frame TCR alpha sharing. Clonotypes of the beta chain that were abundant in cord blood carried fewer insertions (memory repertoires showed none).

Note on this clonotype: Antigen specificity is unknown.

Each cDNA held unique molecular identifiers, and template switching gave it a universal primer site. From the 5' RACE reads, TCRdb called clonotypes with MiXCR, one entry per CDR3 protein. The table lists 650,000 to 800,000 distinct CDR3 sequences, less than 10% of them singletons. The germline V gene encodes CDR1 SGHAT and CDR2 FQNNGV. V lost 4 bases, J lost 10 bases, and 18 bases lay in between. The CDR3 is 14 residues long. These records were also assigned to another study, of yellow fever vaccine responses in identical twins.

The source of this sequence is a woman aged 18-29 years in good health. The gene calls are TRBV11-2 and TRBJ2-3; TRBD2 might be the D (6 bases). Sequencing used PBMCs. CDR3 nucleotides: TGTGCCAGCAGCTCCGCCGGGGGTAAGGGCGCGCAGTATTTT. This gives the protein CASSSAGGKGAQYF.